Reported below is one T cell receptor beta chain. These data come from a study of blood T cell repertoires in COVID-19. Study-wide context: T cells, B-cell-depleted T cells, or PBMCs provided the cDNA or gDNA that served as material.

Original data processing: Amplified reference gene primers provided the basis for estimating nucleated cell counts. The table came from immunoSEQ multiplex PCR; TCRdb's copy has only in-frame clones and leaves some out. V and J calls plus clone size are reproduced from that table; the DNA served to infer D and trimming. The sample consists of 20,000 to 30,000 clones, around 66% of them appearing once. V lost 3 bases, J lost 3 bases, and 27 bases stayed unmatched. This CDR3 spans 22 amino acids. V gene TRBV5-3 combines with J gene TRBJ2-1; 7 bases fit TRBD2. TRBV5-3 is an ORF; its function is uncertain. The specimen sequenced was peripheral blood. This receptor was identified in a man in his sixties with active or convalescent COVID-19. The CDR3 loop is CARSWTGAGVWVAREYYNEQFF. The CDR3 DNA sequence: TGTGCCAGAAGCTGGACCGGGGCGGGGGTTTGGGTCGCGCGGGAGTACTACAATGAGCAGTTCTTC.